The rows below give T cell receptor beta chains drawn from one sample of a study of shared clonotypes between healthy human individuals. Libraries were prepared by immunoSEQ multiplex PCR; TCRdb keeps only in-frame clonotypes and omits some of them. Seen here are 2,500,000 or so clones, roughly 92% observed once, and the top ten hold approximately 0.41%. The source material was naive CD4+ T cells from PBMCs. These receptors were collected from a man between 18 and 29 years old in good health. Some clones in this sample may be carry-over from other donors' samples. CDR3s include the opening cysteine and the closing phenylalanine or tryptophan. The order of the fields is D gene, V gene, clone size, J gene, CDR3 DNA, CDR3 protein. A D gene is named only where the DNA matches it firmly. Part of the rows lack a size; the others show once, few, many or a class for expanded clones.

>NA|TRBV9|NA|TRBJ1-1
TGTGCCAGCAGCGTCGAAAAGGGCACTGAAGCTTTCTTT
CASSVEKGTEAFF
>TRBD1|TRBV7-9|few|TRBJ1-2
TGTGCCAGCAGCCAGGACAGGTCCGTTGGCTACACCTTC
CASSQDRSVGYTF
>NA|TRBV19|few|TRBJ2-6
TGTGCCAGTAGTATCTCTGGGGCCAACGTCCTGACTTTC
CASSISGANVLTF
>NA|TRBV7-9|NA|TRBJ1-1
TGTGCCAGCAGCCCCCAGGGTATGACTGAAGCTTTCTTT
CASSPQGMTEAFF
>NA|TRBV5-1|NA|TRBJ2-5
TGCGCCAGCAGCCCCGGTCCGGGGTTATGGCAAGAGACCCAGTACTTC
CASSPGPGLWQETQYF
>TRBD2|TRBV19|NA|TRBJ2-1
TGTGCCAGTAGTATCACCGGGACTAGCGGCATCTCCTACAATGAGCAGTTCTTC
CASSITGTSGISYNEQFF
>NA|TRBV7-2|NA|TRBJ2-1
TGTGCCAGCAGCTTAAACCCCACATATGGCCTTTACAATGAGCAGTTCTTC
CASSLNPTYGLYNEQFF
>TRBD1|TRBV14|NA|TRBJ1-1
TGTGCCAGCAGCCACAAACAGGGGATTGACACTGAAGCTTTCTTT
CASSHKQGIDTEAFF
>NA|TRBV19|NA|TRBJ2-1
TGTGCCAGTAGTATCGAGGCCGAGCAGTTCTTC
CASSIEAEQFF
>NA|TRBV28|NA|TRBJ1-2
TGTGCCAGCAGGCCCTCCGGGACCTATGGCTACACCTTC
CASRPSGTYGYTF
>TRBD2|TRBV5-1|NA|TRBJ2-7
TGCGCCAGCAGCTTGGCGGCGGGAGTCGGCTACGAGCAGTACTTC
CASSLAAGVGYEQYF
>NA|TRBV2|NA|TRBJ2-1
TGTGCCAGCGCCCCCCCAGGGAGCTCCTACAATGAGCAGTTCTTC
CASAPPGSSYNEQFF
>NA|TRBV6-1|NA|TRBJ1-2
TGTGCCAGCAGCCAGTCTGGGGGTAACTATGGCTACACCTTC
CASSQSGGNYGYTF
>NA|TRBV15|NA|TRBJ2-2
TGTGCCACCAGCAGAGAAGAAAGGCTGTTTTTT
CATSREERLFF
>TRBD2|TRBV27|NA|TRBJ2-5
TGTGCCAGCAGAGACCGCCTAGCGGGAGAAGAGACCCAGTACTTC
CASRDRLAGEETQYF
>NA|TRBV10-3|NA|TRBJ1-3
TGTGCCATCGGAATCTCTGGAAACACCATATATTTT
CAIGISGNTIYF
>TRBD1|TRBV20-1|NA|TRBJ1-2
TGCAGTGTTGTCAGGGGGTTTGGCTACACCTTC
CSVVRGFGYTF
>NA|TRBV28|NA|TRBJ1-1
TGTGCCAGCAGTTTATGGGGGAACACTGAAGCTTTCTTT
CASSLWGNTEAFF
>NA|TRBV10-2|NA|TRBJ1-5
TGCGCCAGCAGTGCACAGGCCATAGGTGTTAGCAATCAGCCCCAGCATTTT
CASSAQAIGVSNQPQHF
>NA|TRBV7-2|NA|TRBJ1-1
TGTGCCAGCAGCCCTGACAGACACACTGAAGCTTTCTTT
CASSPDRHTEAFF
>TRBD1|TRBV5-8|NA|TRBJ2-2
TGTGCCAGCAGCTTGGGACAGGGTTTTAGAACCGGGGAGCTGTTTTTT
CASSLGQGFRTGELFF
>TRBD1|TRBV6-1|NA|TRBJ1-5
TGTGCCAGCAGTGAAGCAGGTGGGTGGGGGACAGGGATACTCCGAGGAAATCAGCCCCAGCATTTT
CASSEAGGWGTGILRGNQPQHF
>NA|TRBV5-1|NA|TRBJ1-2
TGCGCCAGCAGCTTGTCGTTTGCAGAGGAGGGCTACACCTTC
CASSLSFAEEGYTF